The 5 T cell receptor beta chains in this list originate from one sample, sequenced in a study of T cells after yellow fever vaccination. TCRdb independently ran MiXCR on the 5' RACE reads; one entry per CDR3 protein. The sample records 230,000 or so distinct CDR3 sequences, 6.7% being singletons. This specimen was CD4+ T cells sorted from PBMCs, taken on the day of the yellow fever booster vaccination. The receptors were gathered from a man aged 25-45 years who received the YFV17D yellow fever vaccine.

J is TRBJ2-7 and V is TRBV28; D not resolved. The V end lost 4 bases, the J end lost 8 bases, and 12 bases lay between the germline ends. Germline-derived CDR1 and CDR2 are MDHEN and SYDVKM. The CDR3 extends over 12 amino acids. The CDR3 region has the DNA TGTGCCAGCAGTTCCCTCGGGTTTAAGCAGTACTTC. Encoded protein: CASSSLGFKQYF.

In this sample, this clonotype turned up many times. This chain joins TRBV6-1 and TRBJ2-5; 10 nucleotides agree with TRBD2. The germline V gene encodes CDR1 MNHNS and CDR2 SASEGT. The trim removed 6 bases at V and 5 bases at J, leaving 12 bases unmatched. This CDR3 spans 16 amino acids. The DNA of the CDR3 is TGTGCCAGCAGCCTTGGAACTAGCGGGATAGGGGAGACCCAGTACTTC. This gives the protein CASSLGTSGIGETQYF.

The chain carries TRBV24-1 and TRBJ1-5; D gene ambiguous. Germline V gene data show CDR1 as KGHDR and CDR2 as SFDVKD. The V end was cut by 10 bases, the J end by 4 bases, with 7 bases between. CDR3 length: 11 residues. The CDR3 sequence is CATEGNQPQHF. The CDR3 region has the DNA TGTGCCACTGAGGGTAATCAGCCCCAGCATTTT.

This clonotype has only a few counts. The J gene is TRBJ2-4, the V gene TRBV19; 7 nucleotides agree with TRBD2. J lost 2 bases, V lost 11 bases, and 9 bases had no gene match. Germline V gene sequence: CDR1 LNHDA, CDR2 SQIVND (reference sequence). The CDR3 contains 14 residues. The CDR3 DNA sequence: TGTGCCGCGGGGGTGGCAGGCACCAAAAACATTCAGTACTTC. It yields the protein CAAGVAGTKNIQYF.

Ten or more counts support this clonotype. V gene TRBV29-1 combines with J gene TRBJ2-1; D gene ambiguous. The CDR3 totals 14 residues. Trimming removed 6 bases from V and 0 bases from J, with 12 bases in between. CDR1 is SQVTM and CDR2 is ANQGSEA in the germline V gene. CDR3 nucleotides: TGCAGCGTCGGTTTGCTAGTCTCCTACAATGAGCAGTTCTTC. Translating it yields CSVGLLVSYNEQFF.